A single sample gave rise to the 15 T cell receptor beta chains below, sequenced in a study of T-cell memory formation after mild COVID-19. A single record per CDR3 protein comes from TCRdb applying MiXCR to the 5' RACE reads. There are some 190,000 distinct CDR3 sequences in the sample; around 15% occur only once, and around 2% lies in the top ten. The sequenced material came from PBMCs or a T cell subset sorted from them (not recorded which). These receptors came from an adult woman who had mild COVID-19 (a few samples of this study predate the infection). Cell type and time point are not known.

V usage is TRBV11-2 and J usage is TRBJ2-6, with TRBD1 matching over 11 bases. Germline V gene lookup returns CDR1 SGHAT and CDR2 FQNNGV. With V trimmed by 4 bases and J by 3 bases, 5 bases remained unmatched. This CDR3 is 17 amino acids long. The CDR3 bases are TGTGCCAGCAGCTCCGGACAGGGGGCACGTGGGGCCAACGTCCTGACTTTC. The encoded protein is CASSSGQGARGANVLTF.

This clonotype was observed a few times. The chain links TRBV7-2 to TRBJ2-2; D not certain. V was pared by 1 base and J by 6 bases, with 6 bases between. Germline CDR1 is SGHTA and CDR2 is FQGNSA. CDR3 length: 13 amino acids. For the CDR3, the DNA is TGTGCCAGCAGCTTAGTACGATCCGGGGAGCTGTTTTTT. Translated, it gives CASSLVRSGELFF.

The rearrangement joins TRBV5-1 to TRBJ2-7, with D possibly being TRBD1 (6 bases). The CDR3 runs 14 residues. The V end was cut by 3 bases, the J end by 3 bases, with 13 bases between. The V gene's germline CDR1 is SGHRS and CDR2 YFSETQ. This chain's CDR3 is CASSWDLQGYEQYF. CDR3 coding DNA: TGCGCCAGCAGCTGGGACCTACAGGGCTACGAGCAGTACTTC.

The chain carries TRBV7-6 and TRBJ1-6; perhaps TRBD1 as D (5 bases). The CDR3 has 16 residues. The germline V gene encodes CDR1 SGHVS and CDR2 FNYEAQ. V lost 0 bases to trimming and J lost 4 bases, with 10 bases between them. As DNA, the CDR3 is TGTGCCAGCAGCTTAGCCGCCGACAGATATAATTCACCCCTCCACTTT. Protein product: CASSLAADRYNSPLHF.

The sample holds a few counts of this clonotype. The chain has TRBV12-3 or TRBV12-4 and TRBJ2-1; 9 nucleotides agree with TRBD1. CDR3 length: 15 residues. With V trimmed by 6 bases and J by 1 base, 4 bases remained unmatched. CDR3 coding DNA: TGTGCCAGCAGCTGGGGGACAGGGTCCTACAATGAGCAGTTCTTC. Protein sequence: CASSWGTGSYNEQFF.

The chain combines TRBV24-1 with TRBJ2-1, with TRBD1 as a possible D gene (6 bases). The CDR3 runs to 14 residues. The germline gives CDR1 KGHDR, CDR2 SFDVKD. V was shortened by 7 bases and J by 9 bases, with 18 bases between the two germline ends. The CDR3 region is CATSRQVKESEQFF. CDR3 coding DNA: TGTGCCACCAGCAGACAGGTTAAGGAGTCTGAGCAGTTCTTC.

This clonotype has more than one count but fewer than ten. The chain uses TRBV12-3 or TRBV12-4 and TRBJ2-7; D possibly corresponds to TRBD2 (6 bases). This CDR3 contains 13 residues. V was pared by 2 bases and J by 7 bases, with 12 bases between. The CDR3 DNA reads as TGTGCCAGCAGTTTACAGGAGGGTCGGGAGCAGTACTTC. This gives the protein CASSLQEGREQYF.

The genes are TRBV29-1 and TRBJ2-3; either TRBD1 or TRBD2 may fit D (5 bases each). The germline V gene has CDR1 SQVTM and CDR2 ANQGSEA. With 6 bases removed from V and 6 bases from J, the gap between germline ends came to 7 bases. The CDR3 has 10 residues. CDR3 sequence (DNA): TGCAGCGTGGGACCGGATACGCAGTATTTT. It is translated as CSVGPDTQYF.

In this sample, this clonotype turned up a few times. This sequence joins TRBV3-1 and TRBJ1-2; D remains ambiguous. Trimming took off 1 base at V and 4 bases at J, with 13 bases between the two ends. The CDR3 runs to 15 residues. The V gene's germline CDR1 is LGHDT and CDR2 YNNKEL (reference sequence). CDR3 coding DNA: TGTGCCAGCAGCCAAGGGGAGGGTGGGTCCTATGGCTACACCTTC. Its translation: CASSQGEGGSYGYTF.

This clonotype was observed a few times. The CDR3 coding sequence is TGCAGCATTAGCGGGAGGAATCACTACAATGAGCAGTTCTTC. Translated: CSISGRNHYNEQFF. V gene TRBV29-1 combines with J gene TRBJ2-1; 10 bases match TRBD2. This CDR3 spans 14 amino acids. The junction had 7 bases not matched to a gene; V was cut back by 8 bases and J by 3 bases. Germline loops: CDR1 SQVTM, CDR2 ANQGSEA.

The chain uses TRBV7-3 and TRBJ2-3; D not resolved. This CDR3 is built from 16 residues. V was cut by 1 base and J by 1 base, with 12 bases left in between. The germline V gene encodes CDR1 SGHTA and CDR2 FQGTGA. The CDR3 bases are TGTGCCAGCAGCTTAAGGGCCGGCGGTCGCACAGATACGCAGTATTTT. Its protein product is CASSLRAGGRTDTQYF.

This chain uses TRBV12-3 or TRBV12-4 with TRBJ2-7; 7 positions match TRBD1. J was trimmed by 4 bases and V by 5 bases; bases with no gene match: 8. The CDR3 sequence is 14 residues long. The CDR3 sequence is CASSPSGTVYEQYF. The CDR3 DNA sequence: TGTGCCAGCAGTCCTTCAGGGACAGTTTACGAGCAGTACTTC.

The rearrangement links TRBV5-1 to TRBJ2-3, with TRBD2 as a possible D gene (6 bases). The CDR3 loop spans 15 amino acids. Germline values: CDR1 SGHRS, CDR2 YFSETQ. Trimming shortened V by 2 bases and J by 1 base, and 11 bases separated the two germline ends. DNA of the CDR3: TGCGCCAGCAGCTTTTACACGGGGGGCACAGATACGCAGTATTTT. It codes for CASSFYTGGTDTQYF.

This clonotype was detected once. The chain carries TRBV27 and TRBJ1-2, with no clear D. CDR3 length: 13 amino acids. The V gene's germline CDR1 is MNHEY and CDR2 SMNVEV (reference sequence). Trimming removed 5 bases at V and 4 bases at J, with 11 bases between. For the CDR3, the DNA is TGTGCCAGCAGTGGAATAGGGTTCTATGGCTACACCTTC. It yields the protein CASSGIGFYGYTF.

The J gene is TRBJ2-7, the V gene TRBV4-3; 8 nucleotides match TRBD2. Trimming at V came to 0 bases and at J to 2 bases, leaving 3 bases not matched to a gene. This CDR3 is built from 15 residues. Germline V gives CDR1 LGHNA, CDR2 YSLEER. The CDR3 is CASSQELLAAYEQYF. The DNA for the CDR3 is TGCGCCAGCAGCCAAGAATTACTAGCGGCCTACGAGCAGTACTTC.